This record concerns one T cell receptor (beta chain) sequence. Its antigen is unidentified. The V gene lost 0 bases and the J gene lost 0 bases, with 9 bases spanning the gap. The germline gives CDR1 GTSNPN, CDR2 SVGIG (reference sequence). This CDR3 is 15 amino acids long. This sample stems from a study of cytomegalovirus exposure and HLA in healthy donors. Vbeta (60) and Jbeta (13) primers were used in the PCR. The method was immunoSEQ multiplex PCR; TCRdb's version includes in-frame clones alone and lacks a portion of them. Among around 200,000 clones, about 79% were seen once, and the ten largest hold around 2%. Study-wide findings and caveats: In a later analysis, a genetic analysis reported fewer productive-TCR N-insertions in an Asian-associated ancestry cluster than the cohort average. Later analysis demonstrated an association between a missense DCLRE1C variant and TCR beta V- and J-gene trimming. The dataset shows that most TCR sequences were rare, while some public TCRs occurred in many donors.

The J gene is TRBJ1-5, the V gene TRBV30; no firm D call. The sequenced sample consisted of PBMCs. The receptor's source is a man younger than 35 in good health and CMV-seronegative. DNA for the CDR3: TGTGCCTGGAGTGTTGGGCACGATAGCAATCAGCCCCAGCATTTT. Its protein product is CAWSVGHDSNQPQHF. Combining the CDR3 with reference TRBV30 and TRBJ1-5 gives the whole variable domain SQTIHQWPATLVQPVGSPLSLECTVEGTSNPNLYWYRQAAGRGLQLLFYSVGIGQISSEVPQNLSASRPQDRQFILSSKKLLLSDSGFYLCAWSVGHDSNQPQHFGDGTRLSIL.